This T cell receptor beta chain stems from a study of T cells in Graves' hyperthyroidism and ophthalmopathy. Study context: Upon initial diagnosis and before any treatment, peripheral blood was collected.

This clonotype was seen ten or more times. Its matching antigen is unknown. V lost 6 bases to trimming and J lost 7 bases, with 13 bases between them. The CDR3 consists of 14 residues. Amplified regions were TCR beta CDR3 sequences from RNA transcripts. In the first-round RT-PCR of the TCR CDR3, the HTBI primer set was used. From the multiplex PCR reads, TCRdb called clonotypes with MiXCR, one entry per CDR3 protein. This sample has a few hundred thousand distinct CDR3 sequences; roughly 20% occur once, and the top ten carry about 26%. The patients, who ranged from 18 to 65 in age, presented with newly diagnosed hyperthyroidism lasting under 2 months. Diagnosis relied on clinical symptoms, serum thyroxine and TRAb, thyroid ultrasound and orbital computed tomography. Regarding the study as a whole: In validation, the model predicted ophthalmopathy. These predictions came a median approximately six months before onset.

This receptor was obtained from a man aged 18 to 29 with Graves' hyperthyroidism. The chain is built from TRBV12-3 or TRBV12-4 and TRBJ1-6; possible D gene TRBD1, 6 bases. The sample was blood. In DNA form, the CDR3 reads TGTGCCAGCAGCTCACAGGGAGCGAATTCACCCCTCCACTTT. This gives the protein CASSSQGANSPLHF.